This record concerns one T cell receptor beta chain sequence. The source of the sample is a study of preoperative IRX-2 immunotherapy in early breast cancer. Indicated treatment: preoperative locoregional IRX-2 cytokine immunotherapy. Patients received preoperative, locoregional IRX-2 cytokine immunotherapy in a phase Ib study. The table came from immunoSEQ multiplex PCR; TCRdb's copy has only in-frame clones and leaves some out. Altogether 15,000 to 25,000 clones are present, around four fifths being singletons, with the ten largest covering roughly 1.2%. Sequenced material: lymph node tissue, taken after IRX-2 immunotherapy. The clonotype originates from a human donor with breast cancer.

In DNA, the CDR3 is TGCGCCAGCAGTCAATCTGATCTAACGAGAGGCCGCAACTCTGGAAACACCATATATTTT. Translation gives CASSQSDLTRGRNSGNTIYF. The rearrangement links TRBV23-1 to TRBJ1-3; D gene ambiguous. TRBV23-1 is reported as an ORF; its role is uncertain. The length of the CDR3 is 20 residues. V gave up 0 bases and J gave up 0 bases, with 21 bases separating them.